These T cell receptor beta chains were read from a single sample in a study of shared clonotypes between healthy human individuals. Some clones are missing from TCRdb's copy, which holds only in-frame ones; the method was immunoSEQ multiplex PCR. This table has more than 1,200,000 clones, about 98.5% appearing once. Sequencing used naive CD4+ T cells sorted from blood. Receptors originate from a man aged 25-45 years in good health. The CDR3 runs from the conserved cysteine through the conserved F or W. D genes are given only for firm matches. The size entry is marked missing in some rows and otherwise reads once, few, many or a size class.

V	J	size	D	CDR3	DNA
TRBV18	TRBJ2-5	.	.	CASSQIDQETQYF	TGTGCCAGCTCGCAGATCGACCAAGAGACCCAGTACTTC
TRBV10-3	TRBJ2-3	.	TRBD1	CAISLGQGTDTQYF	TGTGCCATCAGTCTGGGACAGGGGACAGATACGCAGTATTTT
TRBV6-1	TRBJ2-3	.	.	CASSALVATSTDTQYF	TGTGCCAGCAGTGCCCTTGTAGCGACTAGCACAGATACGCAGTATTTT
TRBV7-9	TRBJ1-1	.	.	CASIFSELNTEAFF	TGTGCCAGCATTTTTTCCGAGTTGAACACTGAAGCTTTCTTT
TRBV5-1	TRBJ2-1	.	TRBD2	CASSLGLAGWGEQFF	TGCGCCAGCAGCTTGGGCCTAGCGGGGTGGGGTGAGCAGTTCTTC
TRBV6-4	TRBJ2-3	.	TRBD1	CASSDSGTGGDTQYF	TGTGCCAGCAGTGACTCTGGGACAGGGGGAGATACGCAGTATTTT
TRBV9	TRBJ2-6	.	.	CASSQGSGANVLTF	TGTGCCAGCAGCCAGGGGTCTGGGGCCAACGTCCTGACTTTC
TRBV7-9	TRBJ1-3	.	TRBD1	CASSAGTGYGNTIYF	TGTGCCAGCAGCGCCGGGACAGGGTACGGAAACACCATATATTTT
TRBV11-2	TRBJ2-1	once	TRBD2	CASSLRLWRENPYNEQFF	TGTGCCAGCAGCTTAAGATTGTGGCGGGAGAATCCCTACAATGAGCAGTTCTTC
TRBV7-9	TRBJ2-7	.	TRBD1	CASSLALGTGEQYF	TGTGCCAGCAGCTTAGCGCTGGGGACAGGTGAGCAGTACTTC
TRBV5-6	TRBJ2-3	.	.	CASSLADTQYF	TGTGCCAGCAGCTTGGCTGATACGCAGTATTTT
TRBV5-1	TRBJ2-1	.	.	CASSRIPAGYNEQFF	TGCGCCAGCAGCCGTATCCCGGCGGGGTACAATGAGCAGTTCTTC
TRBV10-2	TRBJ2-7	.	.	CASRTGIYEQYF	TGCGCCAGCAGAACAGGGATCTACGAGCAGTACTTC
TRBV10-1	TRBJ2-5	.	TRBD2	CASSDVGREETQYF	TGCGCCAGCAGTGACGTCGGGAGGGAAGAGACCCAGTACTTC
TRBV29-1	TRBJ1-4	.	.	CSVELLEKLFF	TGCAGCGTTGAACTGCTTGAAAAACTGTTTTTT
TRBV28	TRBJ2-3	.	TRBD2	CASRRSGGGMLTQYF	TGTGCCAGCAGGCGGAGCGGGGGGGGAATGTTGACGCAGTATTTT
TRBV6-1	TRBJ1-5	once	.	CASSEQGSNQPQHF	TGTGCCAGCAGTGAACAGGGTAGCAATCAGCCCCAGCATTTT
TRBV18	TRBJ2-6	once	.	CASSPLRQAPVSGANVLTF	TGTGCCAGCTCACCACTCAGACAGGCCCCAGTCTCTGGGGCCAACGTCCTGACTTTC
TRBV5-5	TRBJ2-7	.	TRBD2	CASSLQGLASYEQYF	TGTGCCAGCAGCTTGCAGGGACTAGCTTCCTACGAGCAGTACTTC
TRBV28	TRBJ2-4	.	.	CASTPRVHVAILYF	TGTGCCAGCACCCCAAGAGTTCACGTCGCCATTCTGTACTTC
TRBV2	TRBJ2-1	once	.	CASRDRGHEQFF	TGTGCCAGCAGAGACCGGGGGCATGAGCAGTTCTTC
TRBV18	TRBJ1-3	.	TRBD1	CASSPETGVSGNTIYF	TGTGCCAGCTCACCGGAGACAGGGGTCTCTGGAAACACCATATATTTT
TRBV6-4	TRBJ2-7	once	TRBD2	CASSVTGGAYEQYF	TGTGCCAGCAGTGTTACGGGGGGAGCCTACGAGCAGTACTTC
TRBV19	TRBJ2-7	once	.	CASSIRGNYEQYF	TGTGCCAGTAGTATCCGTGGGAACTACGAGCAGTACTTC
TRBV2	TRBJ2-3	.	TRBD2	CASTQGLAGGPDKSTDTQYF	TGTGCCAGCACTCAAGGACTAGCGGGAGGGCCCGATAAGAGCACAGATACGCAGTATTTT
TRBV18	TRBJ2-3	.	.	CASSSYTDTQYF	TGTGCCAGCTCATCTTACACAGATACGCAGTATTTT
TRBV5-1	TRBJ2-6	once	.	CASSLGGSGANVLTF	TGCGCCAGCAGCTTGGGCGGCTCTGGGGCCAACGTCCTGACTTTC
TRBV14	TRBJ2-3	.	TRBD1	CASSRPGQAQGDTQYF	TGTGCCAGCAGCCGCCCGGGACAGGCCCAAGGGGATACGCAGTATTTT
TRBV11-2	TRBJ2-7	.	.	CASSLSTYEQYF	TGTGCCAGCAGCCTAAGTACGTACGAGCAGTACTTC
TRBV18	TRBJ2-1	.	TRBD2	CASSKLAGGNSYNEQFF	TGTGCCAGCTCCAAACTAGCGGGAGGCAACTCCTACAATGAGCAGTTCTTC
TRBV10-3	TRBJ1-5	.	.	CAMTRSDRNQPQHF	TGTGCCATGACTAGATCGGACCGTAATCAGCCCCAGCATTTT
TRBV19	TRBJ1-1	once	.	CASSRIGGTEAFF	TGTGCCAGTAGCCGGATCGGGGGAACTGAAGCTTTCTTT
TRBV11-3	TRBJ2-1	.	TRBD2	CASSLGEGRVEQFF	TGTGCCAGCAGCTTGGGGGAGGGCCGGGTTGAGCAGTTCTTC
TRBV5-1	TRBJ2-1	once	TRBD2	CASSLFPAGGNEQFF	TGCGCCAGCAGCTTGTTCCCAGCGGGAGGCAATGAGCAGTTCTTC
TRBV7-2	TRBJ2-1	once	.	CASSLGPSSYNEQFF	TGTGCCAGCAGCTTAGGTCCTAGCAGCTACAATGAGCAGTTCTTC
TRBV5-1	TRBJ2-2	.	TRBD2	CASSPTSGTTGELFF	TGCGCCAGCAGCCCGACTAGCGGGACTACCGGGGAGCTGTTTTTT
TRBV5-1	TRBJ2-7	.	.	CASSLYGPSYEQYF	TGCGCCAGCAGCTTGTATGGCCCCTCCTACGAGCAGTACTTC
TRBV11-3	TRBJ2-3	.	.	CASSLGVQSTDTQYF	TGTGCCAGCAGCCTAGGGGTACAGAGCACAGATACGCAGTATTTT
TRBV6-1	TRBJ1-3	.	.	CASSALGSGNTIYF	TGTGCCAGCAGTGCCCTGGGCTCTGGAAACACCATATATTTT
TRBV7-2	TRBJ2-7	.	TRBD2	CASSSGTSTYEQYF	TGTGCCAGCAGCTCCGGGACTAGTACGTACGAGCAGTACTTC